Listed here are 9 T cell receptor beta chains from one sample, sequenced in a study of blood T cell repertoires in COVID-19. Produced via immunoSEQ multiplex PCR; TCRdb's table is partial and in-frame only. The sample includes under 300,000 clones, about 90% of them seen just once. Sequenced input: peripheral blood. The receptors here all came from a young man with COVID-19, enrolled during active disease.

CDR3 sequence (DNA): TGCGCCAGCAGCCCAACAGCTGCTGTCGTCGAAAAACTGTTTTTT. This translates into CASSPTAAVVEKLFF. The chain joins TRBV5-1 to TRBJ1-4; D is unresolved. Germline V gene sequence: CDR1 SGHRS, CDR2 YFSETQ. Trimming left V 4 bases short and J 8 bases short, with 18 bases between. This CDR3 is 15 amino acids long.

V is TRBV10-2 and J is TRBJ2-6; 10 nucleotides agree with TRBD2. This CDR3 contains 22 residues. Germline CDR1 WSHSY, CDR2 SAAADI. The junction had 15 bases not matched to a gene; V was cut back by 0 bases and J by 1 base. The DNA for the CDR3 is TGCGCCAGCAGTGAGTCAATGTATAGCGGGGGGCTCCTCGGGTCTGGGGCCAACGTCCTGACTTTC. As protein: CASSESMYSGGLLGSGANVLTF.

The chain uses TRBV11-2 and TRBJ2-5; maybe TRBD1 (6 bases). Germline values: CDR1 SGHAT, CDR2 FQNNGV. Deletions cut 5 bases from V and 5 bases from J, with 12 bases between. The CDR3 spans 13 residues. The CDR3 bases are TGTGCCAGCAGCCAAGGACAGTCGGAGACCCAGTACTTC. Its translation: CASSQGQSETQYF.

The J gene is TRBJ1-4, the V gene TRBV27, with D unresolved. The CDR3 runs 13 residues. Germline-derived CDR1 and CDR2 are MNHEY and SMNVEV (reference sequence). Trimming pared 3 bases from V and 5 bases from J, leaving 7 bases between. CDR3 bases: TGTGCCAGCAGTTTTCGCGGAAATGAAAAACTGTTTTTT. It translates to CASSFRGNEKLFF.

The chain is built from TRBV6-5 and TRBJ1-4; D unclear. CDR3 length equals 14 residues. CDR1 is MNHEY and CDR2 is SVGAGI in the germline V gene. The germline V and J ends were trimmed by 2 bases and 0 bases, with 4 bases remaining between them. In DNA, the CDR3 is TGTGCCAGCAGTTACAGAGCAACTAATGAAAAACTGTTTTTT. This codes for CASSYRATNEKLFF.

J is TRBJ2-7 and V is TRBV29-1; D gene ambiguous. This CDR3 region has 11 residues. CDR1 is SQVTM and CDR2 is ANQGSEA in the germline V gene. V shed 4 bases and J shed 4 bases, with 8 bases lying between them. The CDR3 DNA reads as TGCAGCGTTGCCACTATTTACGAGCAGTACTTC. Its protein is CSVATIYEQYF.

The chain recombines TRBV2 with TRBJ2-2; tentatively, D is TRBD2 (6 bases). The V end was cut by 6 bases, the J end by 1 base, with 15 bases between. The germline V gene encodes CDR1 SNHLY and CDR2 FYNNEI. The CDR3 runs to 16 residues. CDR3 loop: CASRGGPSQNTGELFF. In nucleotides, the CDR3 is TGTGCCAGCAGGGGGGGACCGTCCCAGAACACCGGGGAGCTGTTTTTT.

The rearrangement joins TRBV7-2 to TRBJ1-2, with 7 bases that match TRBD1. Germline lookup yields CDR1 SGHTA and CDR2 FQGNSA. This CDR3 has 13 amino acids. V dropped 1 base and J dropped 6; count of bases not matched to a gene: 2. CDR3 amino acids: CASSLVGTDGYTF. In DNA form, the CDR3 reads TGTGCCAGCAGCTTAGTGGGGACAGATGGCTACACCTTC. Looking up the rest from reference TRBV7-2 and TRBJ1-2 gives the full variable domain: GAGVSQSPSNKVTEKGKDVELRCDPISGHTALYWYRQSLGQGLEFLIYFQGNSAPDKSGLPSDRFSAERTGGSVSTLTIQRTQQEDSAVYLCASSLVGTDGYTFGSGTRLTVV.

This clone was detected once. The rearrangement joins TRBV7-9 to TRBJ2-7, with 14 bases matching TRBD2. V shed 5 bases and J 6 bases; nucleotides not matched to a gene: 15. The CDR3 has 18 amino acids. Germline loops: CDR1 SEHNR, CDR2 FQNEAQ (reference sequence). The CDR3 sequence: CASSPKTSGGAKSLEQYF. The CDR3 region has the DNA TGTGCCAGCAGCCCAAAGACTAGCGGGGGGGCTAAATCCCTCGAGCAGTACTTC.